This T cell receptor beta chain emerged from a study of T cells in Graves' hyperthyroidism and ophthalmopathy. The PBMCs studied were ones that came from roughly 9.1 ml fresh peripheral blood. TCR beta CDR3 regions were amplified from RNA. The study used the HTBI primer set for a first-round RT-PCR of the TCR CDR3. TCRdb recomputed calls from the multiplex PCR reads with MiXCR, one row per CDR3 protein. The sample gives some 720,000 distinct CDR3 sequences, 15% to 20% of which show up once; approximately 8.4% is in the top ten. This clonotype was counted a few times. Specimen: blood. The receptor comes from a man aged 18 to 29 with Graves' hyperthyroidism.

CDR3 nucleotide sequence: TGTGCCAGCAGTTACTCGGCGGGCCCGAATGAAAAACTGTTTTTT. It encodes CASSYSAGPNEKLFF. The chain carries TRBV6-5 and TRBJ1-4; D uncertain. V lost 0 bases and J 5 bases, leaving 10 bases between the germline ends. This CDR3 contains 15 residues. CDR1 MNHEY and CDR2 SVGAGI come from the germline V gene.